This TCR beta chain was sequenced for a study of blood T cell repertoires in COVID-19. Whole-study context: The samples span acute and convalescent COVID-19 from the United States, Italy and Spain. Nucleic acid was either cDNA or gDNA, and it came from T cells, B-cell-depleted T cells, or PBMCs.

The authors' processing: Nucleated cell number was recorded as an estimate derived from reference gene primer amplification. Clones were read by immunoSEQ multiplex PCR, and TCRdb kept only the in-frame ones, dropping some. Clone size and V and J calls were adopted from that table, with D and trimming inferred from the DNA. This table holds 150,000 to 200,000 clones, around 80% found once. Between the trimmed V and J ends, which lost 6 bases and 5 bases, there was a span of 22 bases. Germline CDR1 LNHDA, CDR2 SQIVND (reference sequence). The CDR3 consists of 17 residues. The J gene is TRBJ1-4, the V gene TRBV19; D is possibly TRBD1 (6 bases). This TCR came from a man between 65 and 80 years old with active or convalescent COVID-19. The material sequenced was peripheral blood. The chain's CDR3 is CASSFSPSGARNEKLFF. The CDR3, as DNA: TGTGCCAGTAGCTTCAGCCCATCAGGGGCGAGGAATGAAAAACTGTTTTTT.